The 5 T cell receptor beta chains presented below share a single source sample, sequenced in a study of identical twins. One entry per CDR3 protein results from TCRdb running MiXCR on the 5' RACE reads. The sample includes hundreds of thousands of distinct CDR3 sequences, approximately 22% of them seen just once. These data were likewise used in another study, on T cells expressing NK-cell markers.

Material for sequencing was PBMCs. All receptors come from a woman younger than 30 in good health.

The V call is TRBV6-6, the J call TRBJ2-1, with D uncertain. The CDR3 is made up of 13 amino acids. The germline V gene has CDR1 MNHNY and CDR2 SVGAGI (reference sequence). The V gene lost 4 bases and the J gene lost 7 bases, with 11 bases spanning the gap. The CDR3 DNA reads as TGTGCCAGCAGTTTCGCACTGCTGAATGAGCAGTTCTTC. It yields the protein CASSFALLNEQFF.

This clonotype was recorded a few times. The CDR3 DNA sequence: TGTGCCAGCAGCTGGGGACTTGCCAAGGGCGATGAGCAGTTCTTC. Protein: CASSWGLAKGDEQFF. The V and J genes are TRBV5-6 and TRBJ2-1, with D maybe TRBD2 (6 bases). CDR1 and CDR2 (germline): SGHDT, YYEEEE. With 3 bases removed from V and 8 bases from J, the gap between germline ends came to 18 bases. This CDR3 comprises 15 residues.

This clonotype showed up many times. The rearrangement links TRBV20-1 to TRBJ2-3; TRBD2 is a possible D gene (6 bases). This CDR3 has 14 residues. Trimming removed 4 bases at V and 0 bases at J, with 11 bases between. Germline loops: CDR1 DFQATT, CDR2 SNEGSKA (reference sequence). This chain's CDR3 is CSAKKSGSTDTQYF. DNA of the CDR3: TGCAGTGCTAAAAAAAGCGGGAGCACAGATACGCAGTATTTT.

This clonotype was detected a few times. This rearrangement joins TRBV6-2 or TRBV6-3 to TRBJ2-1; D gene ambiguous. CDR3 length: 13 amino acids. CDR1 MNHEY and CDR2 SVGEGT come from the germline V gene. Between the trimmed V and J ends, which lost 2 bases and 10 bases, there was a span of 12 bases. The CDR3 coding sequence is TGTGCCAGCAGTTACGCGGCCGCCTTAGAGCAGTTCTTC. Its translation: CASSYAAALEQFF.

J is TRBJ2-2 and V is TRBV12-3 or TRBV12-4; unclear D gene. Trimming took off 5 bases at V and 5 bases at J, with 12 bases between the two ends. CDR3 length: 14 residues. For the CDR3, the DNA is TGTGCCAGCAGTCCCCTAGAAAGGACCGGGGAGCTGTTTTTT. This encodes CASSPLERTGELFF.